Listed below are T cell receptor beta chains from one sample, sequenced in a study of T-cell memory formation after mild COVID-19. From the 5' RACE reads, TCRdb called clonotypes with MiXCR, one entry per CDR3 protein. This sample has roughly 550,000 distinct CDR3 sequences, with roughly 20% found just once. The sequenced material came from PBMCs or a T cell subset sorted from them (not recorded which). These receptors originate from an adult woman who had mild COVID-19 (a few samples of this study predate the infection). Cell type and time point are not known. CDR3s include the opening cysteine and the closing phenylalanine or tryptophan.

len: 16; v_gene: TRBV2; j_gene: TRBJ2-1; CDR3aa: CASALAPGLAGAEQFF
len: 15; v_gene: TRBV6-2/TRBV6-3; j_gene: TRBJ2-1; CDR3aa: CASSYWTGVQNEQFF
len: 14; v_gene: TRBV7-6; j_gene: TRBJ2-3; CDR3aa: CASSWTSGSDTQYF
len: 15; v_gene: TRBV3-1; j_gene: TRBJ1-2; CDR3aa: CASSQDNSWSYGYTF
len: 16; v_gene: TRBV7-9; j_gene: TRBJ1-2; CDR3aa: CASSPSLTGGAAGYTF
len: 19; v_gene: TRBV4-3; j_gene: TRBJ2-3; CDR3aa: CASSQDPPVLAALTDTQYF
len: 15; v_gene: TRBV6-5; j_gene: TRBJ2-2; CDR3aa: CASRTLGAGTGELFF
len: 16; v_gene: TRBV6-5; j_gene: TRBJ2-1; CDR3aa: CASRPRGRGGYNEQFF
len: 15; v_gene: TRBV6-5; j_gene: TRBJ2-3; CDR3aa: CASSSGLPGADTQYF
len: 15; v_gene: TRBV7-6; j_gene: -; CDR3aa: CASSLNEGAGYEQYF
len: 16; v_gene: TRBV5-1; j_gene: TRBJ1-2; CDR3aa: CASSLYAPVDVGSYTF
len: 12; v_gene: TRBV29-1; j_gene: TRBJ2-7; CDR3aa: CSVELTPYEQYF
len: 13; v_gene: TRBV20-1; j_gene: TRBJ1-1; CDR3aa: CSAPRVLDTEAFF
len: 14; v_gene: TRBV25-1; j_gene: TRBJ1-1; CDR3aa: CASSEQGSNTEAFF
len: 17; v_gene: TRBV5-1; j_gene: TRBJ2-3; CDR3aa: CASSLVGVPLGTDTQYF
len: 15; v_gene: TRBV9; j_gene: TRBJ2-5; CDR3aa: CASSTTAAGLQTQYF
len: 15; v_gene: TRBV24-1; j_gene: TRBJ1-4; CDR3aa: CATSESGTGNEKLFF
len: 13; v_gene: TRBV18; j_gene: TRBJ1-1; CDR3aa: CASSRLDRVEAFF
len: 13; v_gene: TRBV6-2/TRBV6-3; j_gene: TRBJ2-1; CDR3aa: CASSLIKYNEQFF
len: 14; v_gene: TRBV6-5; j_gene: TRBJ2-7; CDR3aa: CASSYHREVAEQYF
len: 15; v_gene: TRBV18; j_gene: TRBJ2-7; CDR3aa: CASSPLGVGAYEQYF
len: 16; v_gene: TRBV7-2; j_gene: TRBJ2-1; CDR3aa: CASSYLGVAGADEQFF
len: 15; v_gene: TRBV24-1; j_gene: TRBJ2-3; CDR3aa: CATSAYRGGEDTQYF
len: 14; v_gene: TRBV9; j_gene: TRBJ2-4; CDR3aa: CASSVGLTKNIQYF
len: 15; v_gene: TRBV7-9; j_gene: TRBJ1-1; CDR3aa: CASSPPGGMNTEAFF
len: 18; v_gene: TRBV5-1; j_gene: TRBJ2-2; CDR3aa: CASSSGTGGSANTGELFF
len: 11; v_gene: TRBV6-6; j_gene: TRBJ2-7; CDR3aa: CASHSVYEQYF
len: 13; v_gene: TRBV29-1; j_gene: TRBJ2-5; CDR3aa: CSVVPGGPETKYF
len: 13; v_gene: TRBV12-3/TRBV12-4; j_gene: TRBJ1-1; CDR3aa: CASSWDRDTEAFF